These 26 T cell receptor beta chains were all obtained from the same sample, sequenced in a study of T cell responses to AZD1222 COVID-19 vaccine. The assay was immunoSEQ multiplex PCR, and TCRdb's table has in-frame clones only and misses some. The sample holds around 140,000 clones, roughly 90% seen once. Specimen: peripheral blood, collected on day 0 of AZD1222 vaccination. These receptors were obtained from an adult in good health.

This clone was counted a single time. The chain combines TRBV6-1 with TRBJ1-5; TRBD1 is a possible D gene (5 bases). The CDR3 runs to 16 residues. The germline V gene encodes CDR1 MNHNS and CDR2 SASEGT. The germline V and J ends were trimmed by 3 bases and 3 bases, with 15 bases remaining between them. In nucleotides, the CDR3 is TGTGCCAGCAGTGAGTACCCGGGGCAGCACAATCAGCCCCAGCATTTT. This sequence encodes CASSEYPGQHNQPQHF.

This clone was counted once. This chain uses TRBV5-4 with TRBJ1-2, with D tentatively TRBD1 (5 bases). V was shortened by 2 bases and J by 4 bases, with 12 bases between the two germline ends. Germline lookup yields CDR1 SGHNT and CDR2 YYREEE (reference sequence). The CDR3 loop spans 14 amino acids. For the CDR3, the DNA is TGTGCCAGCAGCTTCCGGGGGGAGGGCTATGGCTACACCTTC. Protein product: CASSFRGEGYGYTF.

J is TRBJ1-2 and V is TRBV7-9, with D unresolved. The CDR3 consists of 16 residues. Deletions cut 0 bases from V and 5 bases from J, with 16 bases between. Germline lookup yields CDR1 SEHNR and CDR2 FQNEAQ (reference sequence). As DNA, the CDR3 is TGTGCCAGCAGCTTAGCCATCGGACCTCAAGGGTATGGCTACACCTTC. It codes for CASSLAIGPQGYGYTF.

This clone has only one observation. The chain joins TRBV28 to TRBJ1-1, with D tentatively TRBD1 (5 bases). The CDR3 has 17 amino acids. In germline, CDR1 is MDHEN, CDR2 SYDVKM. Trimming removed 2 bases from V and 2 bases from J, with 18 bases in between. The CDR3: CASSLPQEGWDNTEAFF. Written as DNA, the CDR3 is TGTGCCAGCAGTTTACCCCAGGAGGGGTGGGATAACACTGAAGCTTTCTTT.

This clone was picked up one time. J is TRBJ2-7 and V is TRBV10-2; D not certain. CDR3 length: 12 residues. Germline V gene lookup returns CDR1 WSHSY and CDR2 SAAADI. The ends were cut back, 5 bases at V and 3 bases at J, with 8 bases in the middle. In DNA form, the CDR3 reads TGCGCCAGCAGTTCATGGGGCTACGAGCAGTACTTC. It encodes CASSSWGYEQYF.

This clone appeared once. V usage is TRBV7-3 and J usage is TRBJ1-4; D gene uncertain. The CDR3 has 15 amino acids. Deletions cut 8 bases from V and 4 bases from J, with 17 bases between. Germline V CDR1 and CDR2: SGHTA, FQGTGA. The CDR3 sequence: CASGLTGGINEKLFF. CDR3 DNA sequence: TGTGCCAGCGGCCTCACGGGCGGGATTAATGAAAAACTGTTTTTT.

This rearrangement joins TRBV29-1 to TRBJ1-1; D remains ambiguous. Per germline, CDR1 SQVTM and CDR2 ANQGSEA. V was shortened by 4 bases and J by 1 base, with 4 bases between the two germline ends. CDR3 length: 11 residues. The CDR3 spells CSVGTNTEAFF. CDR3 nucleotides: TGCAGCGTTGGCACGAACACTGAAGCTTTCTTT.

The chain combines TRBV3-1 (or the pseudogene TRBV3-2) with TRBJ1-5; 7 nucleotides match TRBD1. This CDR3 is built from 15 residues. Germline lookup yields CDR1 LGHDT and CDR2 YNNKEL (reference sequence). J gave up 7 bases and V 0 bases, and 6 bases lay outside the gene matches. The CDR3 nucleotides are TGTGCCAGCAGCCAAGATCAGGGGGTTGGGCAGCCCCAGCATTTT. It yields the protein CASSQDQGVGQPQHF.

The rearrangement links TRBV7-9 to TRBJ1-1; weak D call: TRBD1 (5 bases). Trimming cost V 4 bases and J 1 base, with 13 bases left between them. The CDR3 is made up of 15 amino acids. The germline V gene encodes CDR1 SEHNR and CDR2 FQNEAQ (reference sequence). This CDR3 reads CASSSSGTGNTEAFF. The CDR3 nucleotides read TGTGCCAGCAGCTCCTCCGGGACGGGGAACACTGAAGCTTTCTTT.

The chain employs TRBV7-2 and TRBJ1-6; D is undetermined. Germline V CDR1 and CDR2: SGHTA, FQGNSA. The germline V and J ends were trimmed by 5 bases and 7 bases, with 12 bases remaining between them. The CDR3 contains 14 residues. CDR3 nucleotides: TGTGCCAGCAGCCTGGGAACATGGAATTCACCCCTCCACTTT. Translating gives CASSLGTWNSPLHF.

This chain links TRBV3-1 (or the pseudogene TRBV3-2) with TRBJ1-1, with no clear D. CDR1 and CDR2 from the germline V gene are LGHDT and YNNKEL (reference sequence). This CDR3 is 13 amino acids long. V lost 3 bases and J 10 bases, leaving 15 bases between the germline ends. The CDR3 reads CASSQNLGPRAFF. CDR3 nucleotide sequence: TGTGCCAGCAGCCAGAACCTCGGACCCAGAGCTTTCTTT.

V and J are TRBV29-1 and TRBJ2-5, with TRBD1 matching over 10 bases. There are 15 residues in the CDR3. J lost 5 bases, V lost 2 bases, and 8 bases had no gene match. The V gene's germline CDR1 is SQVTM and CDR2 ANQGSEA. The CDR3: CSVELGQGDRETQYF. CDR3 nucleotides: TGCAGCGTTGAACTCGGACAGGGGGATAGGGAGACCCAGTACTTC.

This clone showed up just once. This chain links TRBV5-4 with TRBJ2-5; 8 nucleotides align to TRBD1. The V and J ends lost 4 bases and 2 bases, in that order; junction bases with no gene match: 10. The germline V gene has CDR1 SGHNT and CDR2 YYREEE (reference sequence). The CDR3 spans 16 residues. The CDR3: CASSTPQGAKQETQYF. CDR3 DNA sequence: TGTGCCAGCAGCACACCGCAGGGGGCGAAACAAGAGACCCAGTACTTC.

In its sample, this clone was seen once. CDR3: CASSAPRGSQPQHF. CDR3 nucleotide sequence: TGTGCCAGTAGTGCTCCTCGGGGGAGTCAGCCCCAGCATTTT. V and J are TRBV19 and TRBJ1-5; possible D gene TRBD1, 5 bases. V shed 5 bases and J shed 6 bases, with 14 bases lying between them. The CDR3 sequence is 14 residues long. From germline, CDR1 is LNHDA and CDR2 SQIVND (reference sequence).

The CDR3 reads CASSEERAGRNEKLFF. In nucleotides, the CDR3 is TGTGCCAGCAGTGAAGAGAGGGCAGGGAGGAATGAAAAACTGTTTTTT. V is TRBV25-1 and J is TRBJ1-4; weak D call: TRBD1 (5 bases). Per germline, CDR1 MGHDK and CDR2 SYGVNS. This CDR3 spans 16 amino acids. The germline V and J ends were trimmed by 2 bases and 5 bases, with 15 bases remaining between them.

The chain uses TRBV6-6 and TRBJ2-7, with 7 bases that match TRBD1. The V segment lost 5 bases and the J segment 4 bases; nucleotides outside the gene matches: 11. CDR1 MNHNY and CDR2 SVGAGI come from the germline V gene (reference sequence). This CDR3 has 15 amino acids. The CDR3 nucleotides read TGTGCCAGCAGTCCACCTCCGGGACAGCTTTACGAGCAGTACTTC. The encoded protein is CASSPPPGQLYEQYF.

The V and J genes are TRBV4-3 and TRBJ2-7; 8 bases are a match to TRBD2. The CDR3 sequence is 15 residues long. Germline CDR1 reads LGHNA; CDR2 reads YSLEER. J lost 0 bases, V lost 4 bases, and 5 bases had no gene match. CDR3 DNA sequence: TGCGCCAGCAGCCCGGTCGGGGGGGCCTCCTACGAGCAGTACTTC. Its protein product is CASSPVGGASYEQYF.

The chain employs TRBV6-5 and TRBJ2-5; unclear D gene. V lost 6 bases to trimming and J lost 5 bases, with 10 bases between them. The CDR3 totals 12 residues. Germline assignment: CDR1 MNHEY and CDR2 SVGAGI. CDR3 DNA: TGTGCCAGCAGCTCGACGGTTGAGACCCAGTACTTC. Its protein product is CASSSTVETQYF.

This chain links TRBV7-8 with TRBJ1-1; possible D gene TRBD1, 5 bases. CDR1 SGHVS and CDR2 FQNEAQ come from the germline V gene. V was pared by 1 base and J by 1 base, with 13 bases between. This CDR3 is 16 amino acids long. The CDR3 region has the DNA TGTGCCAGCAGCTTAGTGTGGGGCTCCGGGAACACTGAAGCTTTCTTT. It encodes CASSLVWGSGNTEAFF.

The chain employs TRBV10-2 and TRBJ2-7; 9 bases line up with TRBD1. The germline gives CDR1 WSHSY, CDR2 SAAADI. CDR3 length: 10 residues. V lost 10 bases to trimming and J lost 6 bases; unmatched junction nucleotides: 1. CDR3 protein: CATTGGEQYF. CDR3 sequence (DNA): TGCGCCACGACAGGGGGCGAGCAGTACTTC.

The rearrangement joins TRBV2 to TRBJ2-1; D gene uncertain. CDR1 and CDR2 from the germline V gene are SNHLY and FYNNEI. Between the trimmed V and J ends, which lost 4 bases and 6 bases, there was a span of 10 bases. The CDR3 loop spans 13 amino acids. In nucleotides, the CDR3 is TGTGCCAGCAGTGGTATCCCGGGCAATGAGCAGTTCTTC. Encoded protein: CASSGIPGNEQFF.

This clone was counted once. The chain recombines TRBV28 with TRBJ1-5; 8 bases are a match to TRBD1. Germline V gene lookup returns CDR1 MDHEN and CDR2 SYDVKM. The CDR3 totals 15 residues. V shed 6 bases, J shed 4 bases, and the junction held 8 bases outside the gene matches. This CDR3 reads CASRTGQGGNQPQHF. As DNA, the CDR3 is TGTGCCAGCAGGACTGGACAGGGTGGAAATCAGCCCCAGCATTTT.

This chain's CDR3 is CASSHGMKVGSPLHF. The CDR3 region has the DNA TGCGCCAGCAGCCACGGGATGAAAGTCGGCTCACCCCTCCACTTT. The J gene is TRBJ1-6, the V gene TRBV4-1; D remains unclear. Germline V gene sequence: CDR1 MGHRA, CDR2 YSYEKL. The CDR3 loop spans 15 amino acids. V gave up 3 bases and J gave up 10 bases, with 16 bases separating them.

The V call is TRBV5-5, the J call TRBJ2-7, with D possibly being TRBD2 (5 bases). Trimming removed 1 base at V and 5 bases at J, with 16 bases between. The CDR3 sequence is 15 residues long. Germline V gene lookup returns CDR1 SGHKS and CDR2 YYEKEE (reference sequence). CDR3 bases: TGTGCCAGCAGCTTGTTTTCCGGGGTAGTAAACGAGCAGTACTTC. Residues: CASSLFSGVVNEQYF.

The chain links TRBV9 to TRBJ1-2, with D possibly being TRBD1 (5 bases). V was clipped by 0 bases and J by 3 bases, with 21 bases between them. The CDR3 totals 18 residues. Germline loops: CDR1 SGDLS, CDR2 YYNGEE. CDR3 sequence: CASSVEVDPRGGYYGYTF. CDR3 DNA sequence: TGTGCCAGCAGCGTAGAGGTTGACCCGAGGGGAGGATACTATGGCTACACCTTC.

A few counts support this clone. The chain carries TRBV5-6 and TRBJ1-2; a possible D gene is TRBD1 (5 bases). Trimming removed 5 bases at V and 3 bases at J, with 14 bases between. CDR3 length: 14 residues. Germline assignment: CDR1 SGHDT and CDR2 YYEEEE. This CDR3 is CASSPGPRDYGYTF. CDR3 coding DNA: TGTGCCAGCAGTCCGGGACCTCGGGACTATGGCTACACCTTC.